These T cell receptor beta chains were read from a single sample in a study of T cell responses to AZD1222 COVID-19 vaccine. This table comes from immunoSEQ multiplex PCR, and its TCRdb copy is limited to in-frame clones, with some not included. The data show some 200,000 clones, approximately 93% seen once. The sequencing here drew on peripheral blood, taken 28 days after the second AZD1222 dose. The source is an adult who received the AZD1222 COVID-19 vaccine. The conserved cysteine and the conserved F or W are not part of the CDR3 here. The order of the fields is V gene, J gene, CDR3 protein.

TRBV27	TRBJ2-7	ASGPGETYEQY
TRBV7-8	TRBJ2-1	ASSLSTSGGKTYNEQF
TRBV19	TRBJ2-1	ASSLAASYNEQF
TRBV7-6	TRBJ1-5	ASSFGRGPNGHQPQH
TRBV27	TRBJ2-2	ASSLSWAGELF
TRBV29-1	TRBJ2-2	SAQTSEAGELF
TRBV7-9	TRBJ2-5	ASGRGQETQY
TRBV27	TRBJ1-1	ASSFGSSPEAF
TRBV5-6	TRBJ1-5	ASSYYQGPRNQPQH
TRBV9	TRBJ2-3	ASSAGDRFHSTDTQY
TRBV5-6	TRBJ2-2	ASSRVTGELF
TRBV15	TRBJ1-1	ATSHYLDPLRGGNTEAF
TRBV5-6	TRBJ1-1	ASRPTGSSEAF
TRBV30	TRBJ1-1	ASQGNTEAF
TRBV15	TRBJ1-2	ATSRDGTVTLNYGYT
TRBV18	TRBJ2-7	ASSPLPSVSYEQY
TRBV9	TRBJ1-4	ASSRSSATNEKLF
TRBV5-1	TRBJ2-7	ASSLGPSGTGVPYEQY
TRBV6-2/TRBV6-3	TRBJ1-1	ASSRQGDTEAF
TRBV10-1	TRBJ2-3	ASSRDSSTDTQY
TRBV5-1	TRBJ1-2	ASSLVAGTPPLEGYT
TRBV27	TRBJ2-6	ASSKQGSGANVLT
TRBV12-5	TRBJ1-1	ASAWGTEAF
TRBV4-2	TRBJ2-5	ASSQYTSGGASETQY